The 8 T cell receptor beta chains presented below share a single source sample, sequenced in a study of control samples from healthy donors and cancer patients. Assay used: immunoSEQ multiplex PCR; TCRdb lists only in-frame clones, some missing. This sample has roughly 84,000 clones, with about 89% found just once. Sequenced input: blood. The receptors here all came from a middle-aged man in good health.

The chain combines TRBV6-5 with TRBJ1-2; weak D call: TRBD1 (5 bases). This CDR3 spans 15 amino acids. The V end lost 5 bases, the J end lost 8 bases, and 21 bases lay between the germline ends. CDR1 is MNHEY and CDR2 is SVGAGI in the germline V gene. The CDR3 DNA is TGTGCCAGCAGTAGGGACGGCCAGGCGATTGAGGGCTACACCTTC. This translates into CASSRDGQAIEGYTF.

DNA of the CDR3: TGTGCCAGAAGCTTGGTGCCGAGAGAAATGAAGACCCAGTACTTC. Protein sequence: CARSLVPREMKTQYF. The rearrangement uses TRBV5-3 and TRBJ2-5; no reliable D call. TRBV5-3 qualifies as an ORF whose function is uncertain. Trimming removed 0 bases at V and 6 bases at J, with 15 bases between. This CDR3 region has 15 residues.

The chain carries TRBV7-2 and TRBJ2-3, with 9 bases identical to TRBD1. Trimming at V came to 1 base and at J to 5 bases, leaving 10 bases not matched to a gene. Germline assignment: CDR1 SGHTA and CDR2 FQGNSA. The CDR3 has 17 amino acids. The CDR3 nucleotides are TGTGCCAGCAGCTTAGGGCCCCTCGGGACAGGGAGAGATACGCAGTATTTT. This translates into CASSLGPLGTGRDTQYF. Filled out from reference TRBV7-2 and TRBJ2-3, the complete variable domain reads GAGVSQSPSNKVTEKGKDVELRCDPISGHTALYWYRQSLGQGLEFLIYFQGNSAPDKSGLPSDRFSAERTGGSVSTLTIQRTQQEDSAVYLCASSLGPLGTGRDTQYFGPGTRLTVL.

V and J are TRBV2 and TRBJ1-5, with D unclear. The V end lost 1 base, the J end lost 5 bases, and 9 bases lay between the germline ends. The germline CDR1 and CDR2 sequences are SNHLY and FYNNEI. The CDR3 is 14 residues long. As DNA, the CDR3 is TGTGCCAGCAGTGAAGGGCAGGTTCATCAGCCCCAGCATTTT. Translated: CASSEGQVHQPQHF.

V usage is TRBV27 and J usage is TRBJ1-5; D perhaps matches TRBD1 (6 bases). The V gene's germline CDR1 is MNHEY and CDR2 SMNVEV (reference sequence). V was cut by 2 bases and J by 6 bases, with 14 bases left in between. This CDR3 spans 15 amino acids. The CDR3 sequence is CASSLGTGRGQPQHF. In DNA, the CDR3 is TGTGCCAGCAGTTTAGGTACAGGGCGCGGTCAGCCCCAGCATTTT.

This clone was detected once. The chain couples TRBV24-1 to TRBJ2-4; D uncertain. V lost 5 bases to trimming and J lost 4 bases, with 14 bases between them. This CDR3 has 15 amino acids. Germline values: CDR1 KGHDR, CDR2 SFDVKD. CDR3 sequence: CATSAAGPQKNIQYF. The CDR3 nucleotides are TGTGCCACCAGTGCTGCCGGACCACAAAAAAACATTCAGTACTTC.

The chain carries TRBV2 and TRBJ2-5; TRBD1 aligns across 10 bases. This CDR3 is 13 amino acids long. From germline, CDR1 is SNHLY and CDR2 FYNNEI. The trim removed 6 bases at V and 5 bases at J, leaving 3 bases unmatched. CDR3 residues: CASRRDRGETQYF. The DNA of the CDR3 is TGTGCCAGCAGACGGGACAGGGGCGAGACCCAGTACTTC.

The chain has TRBV3-1 (or the pseudogene TRBV3-2) and TRBJ1-1; D ambiguous. Trimming stripped 6 bases from V and 0 bases from J, with 20 bases between. CDR1 and CDR2 from the germline V gene are LGHDT and YNNKEL (reference sequence). This CDR3 region has 17 residues. CDR3 amino acids: CASRQSLPPGMNTEAFF. The CDR3 DNA reads TGTGCCAGCAGGCAGTCTCTTCCGCCAGGCATGAACACTGAAGCTTTCTTT.